This TCR beta chain is drawn from a study of shared clonotypes between healthy human individuals. The study's findings and limits: Clonotype sharing across a handful of donors was observed for around 5% of naive CD4 clonotypes.

CDR3 length: 16 residues. Germline CDR1 is SGDLS and CDR2 is YYNGEE. After removal of 4 bases from V and 9 bases from J, the junction contained 8 bases not matched to a gene. Points on this clone: No antigen is known for it.

Each PCR replicate from the sorted subsets contained about 200 ng DNA, which is about 31,000 T cell genomes. This table comes from immunoSEQ multiplex PCR, and its TCRdb copy is limited to in-frame clones, with some not included. The sample shows approximately 500,000 clones, almost 97% of them seen only once. The V gene is TRBV9, the J gene TRBJ2-1; 15 positions agree with TRBD2. Material: naive CD4+ T cells sorted from blood. Subset noted: CD45RA+ positively selected. This sequence originates from a woman in her thirties in good health. The CDR3 protein is CASSPGLAGGIGEQFF. The CDR3 DNA is TGTGCCAGCAGCCCCGGACTAGCGGGGGGGATAGGTGAGCAGTTCTTC.